The T cell receptor beta chain described here comes from a study of identifying expanded T cells in peripheral blood. V shed 5 bases, J shed 5 bases, and the junction held 26 bases outside the gene matches. The CDR3 sequence is 20 residues long. Germline CDR1 is PRHDT and CDR2 is FYEKMQ (reference sequence). The table came from immunoSEQ multiplex PCR; TCRdb's copy has only in-frame clones and leaves some out. The sample holds over 100,000 clones, roughly 90% seen once. The chain links TRBV13 to TRBJ2-7; 8 bases line up with TRBD2. The sample consisted of blood. The clonotype originates from a person aged 18 to 75 in good health. CDR3: CASSPTTRAYTSGQRHEQYF. DNA of the CDR3: TGTGCCAGCAGCCCAACAACTCGCGCATATACTAGCGGCCAACGGCACGAGCAGTACTTC.